This TCR beta chain stems from a study of T cell responses to AZD1222 COVID-19 vaccine. Looking at the study overall: Pooled samples include second doses given at about 4 or 12 weeks.

About this clone itself: Its target is unknown.

Study-wide results and limits: The sample set comprised mostly white British donors with more females, and clonal diversity was possibly underestimated. Spike-specific TCR breadth and depth grew following two AZD1222 doses. The number of AZD1222 recipients seropositive at baseline was only five to seven.

Trimming removed 4 bases from V and 7 bases from J, with 16 bases in between. Per germline, CDR1 SGHTA and CDR2 FQGNSA. This CDR3 spans 14 amino acids. The data were produced by immunoSEQ multiplex PCR, yet TCRdb's version contains in-frame clones alone and is incomplete. Found here are more than 140,000 clones, around 89% of them singletons; the top ten hold less than 2.5%. The material sequenced was peripheral blood, taken on day 0 of AZD1222 vaccination. The V gene is TRBV7-2, the J gene TRBJ1-2; D remains ambiguous. This receptor was taken from an adult in good health. The CDR3 nucleotides read TGTGCCAGCAGCTCTAGGCCACAAGGCGGTGGCTACACCTTC. This gives the protein CASSSRPQGGGYTF.